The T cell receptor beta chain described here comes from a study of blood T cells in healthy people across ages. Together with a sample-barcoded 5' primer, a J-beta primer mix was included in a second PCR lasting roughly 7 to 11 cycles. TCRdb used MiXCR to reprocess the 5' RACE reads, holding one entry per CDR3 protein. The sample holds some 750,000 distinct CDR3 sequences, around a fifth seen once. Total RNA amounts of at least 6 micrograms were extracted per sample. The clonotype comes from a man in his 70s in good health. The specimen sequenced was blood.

CDR3 residues: CASMLTSGIFTDTQYF. CDR3 DNA: TGTGCCAGCATGTTAACTAGCGGAATATTCACAGATACGCAGTATTTT. The V gene is TRBV2, the J gene TRBJ2-3, with TRBD2 matching over 8 bases. CDR1 is SNHLY and CDR2 is FYNNEI in the germline V gene. The CDR3 spans 16 residues. V was pared by 7 bases and J by 2 bases, with 11 bases of the junction left unmatched.